A selection of T cell receptor beta chains follows, all from one sample in a study of T-cell memory formation after mild COVID-19. TCRdb reprocessed the 5' RACE reads with MiXCR, giving one entry per CDR3 protein. The top ten hold 3.5% of the sample, which has some 200,000 distinct CDR3 sequences, more than 8% seen once. Sequencing was performed on PBMCs or a T cell subset sorted from them (not recorded which). The receptors come from a man in his late teens or twenties who had mild COVID-19 (a few samples of this study predate the infection). Cell type and time point are not known. CDR3s include the opening cysteine and the closing phenylalanine or tryptophan. D genes are given only for firm matches. The size of a clone is reported for some rows only, either as once, few or many, or as a class for expanded clones.

clone size: many; D gene: NA; V gene: TRBV7-3; J gene: TRBJ2-3; CDR3 protein: CASSLQQLGTDTQYF; CDR3 DNA: TGTGCCAGCAGCTTGCAACAACTGGGCACAGATACGCAGTATTTT
clone size: few; D gene: TRBD2; V gene: TRBV7-9; J gene: TRBJ2-3; CDR3 protein: CASSSPRVAGNTDTQYF; CDR3 DNA: TGTGCCAGCAGCTCACCTCGGGTAGCGGGGAACACAGATACGCAGTATTTT
clone size: NA; D gene: NA; V gene: TRBV24-1; J gene: TRBJ2-2; CDR3 protein: CATSDPTGPRAGELFF; CDR3 DNA: TGTGCCACCAGTGATCCCACGGGCCCCCGGGCCGGGGAGCTGTTTTTT
clone size: NA; D gene: TRBD2; V gene: TRBV4-2; J gene: TRBJ2-1; CDR3 protein: CASSQDLRLAGANF; CDR3 DNA: TGTGCCAGCAGCCAAGATCTGCGACTAGCGGGGGCCAACTTC
clone size: many; D gene: NA; V gene: TRBV5-1; J gene: TRBJ2-2; CDR3 protein: CASSLGQVDTGELFF; CDR3 DNA: TGCGCCAGCAGCTTGGGGCAGGTCGACACCGGGGAGCTGTTTTTT
clone size: few; D gene: NA; V gene: TRBV12-3/TRBV12-4; J gene: TRBJ1-3; CDR3 protein: CASIKGGTGNTIYF; CDR3 DNA: TGTGCCAGCATCAAGGGGGGGACTGGAAACACCATATATTTT
clone size: NA; D gene: TRBD1; V gene: TRBV10-3; J gene: TRBJ2-6; CDR3 protein: CAIRGQGVMGGANVLTF; CDR3 DNA: TGTGCCATCAGAGGACAGGGCGTTATGGGGGGGGCCAACGTCCTGACTTTC
clone size: NA; D gene: NA; V gene: TRBV7-8; J gene: TRBJ2-2; CDR3 protein: CASSHRPKLITGELFF; CDR3 DNA: TGTGCCAGCAGCCACCGACCGAAACTCATCACCGGGGAGCTGTTTTTT
clone size: few; D gene: NA; V gene: TRBV20-1; J gene: TRBJ2-3; CDR3 protein: CSALTGTSTDTQYF; CDR3 DNA: TGCAGTGCTCTTACAGGGACTAGCACAGATACGCAGTATTTT
clone size: many; D gene: NA; V gene: TRBV7-8; J gene: TRBJ2-4; CDR3 protein: CASSFRVRGTKDIQYF; CDR3 DNA: TGTGCCAGCAGCTTTCGGGTCCGGGGTACGAAAGACATTCAGTACTTC
clone size: many; D gene: NA; V gene: TRBV4-3; J gene: TRBJ2-5; CDR3 protein: CASSQVGSGPGAQYF; CDR3 DNA: TGCGCCAGCAGCCAAGTGGGGTCGGGACCCGGGGCCCAGTACTTC
clone size: few; D gene: NA; V gene: TRBV5-1; J gene: TRBJ1-1; CDR3 protein: CASRQGSSNTEAFF; CDR3 DNA: TGCGCCAGCAGGCAGGGGTCTTCAAACACTGAAGCTTTCTTT
clone size: NA; D gene: TRBD1; V gene: TRBV18; J gene: TRBJ1-1; CDR3 protein: CASSPRSSGGSVLGEAFF; CDR3 DNA: TGTGCCAGTTCACCACGGAGCTCAGGGGGCTCGGTTTTAGGTGAAGCTTTCTTT
clone size: many; D gene: TRBD1; V gene: TRBV7-3; J gene: TRBJ2-3; CDR3 protein: CASSAGQASDTQYF; CDR3 DNA: TGTGCCAGCAGCGCCGGACAGGCCTCAGATACGCAGTATTTT
clone size: few; D gene: NA; V gene: TRBV7-9; J gene: TRBJ2-3; CDR3 protein: CASSVRGLITDTQYF; CDR3 DNA: TGTGCCAGCAGCGTACGGGGACTCATCACAGATACGCAGTATTTT
clone size: many; D gene: NA; V gene: TRBV9; J gene: TRBJ2-3; CDR3 protein: CASSAGEADTQYF; CDR3 DNA: TGTGCCAGCAGCGCCGGGGAGGCAGATACGCAGTATTTT
clone size: few; D gene: NA; V gene: TRBV7-2; J gene: TRBJ2-7; CDR3 protein: CASSSLGSGSYEQYF; CDR3 DNA: TGTGCCAGCAGCTCCTTGGGTAGCGGATCCTACGAGCAGTACTTC
clone size: few; D gene: TRBD1; V gene: TRBV7-9; J gene: TRBJ1-6; CDR3 protein: CASSLDWTGSKPLHF; CDR3 DNA: TGTGCCAGCAGCTTAGATTGGACAGGGTCGAAGCCCCTCCACTTT
clone size: few; D gene: TRBD1; V gene: TRBV7-3; J gene: TRBJ1-6; CDR3 protein: CASSSGGANSPLHF; CDR3 DNA: TGTGCCAGCAGCTCAGGGGGCGCAAATTCACCCCTCCACTTT
clone size: NA; D gene: TRBD2; V gene: TRBV5-1; J gene: TRBJ2-2; CDR3 protein: CATGLASSGELFF; CDR3 DNA: TGCGCCACTGGACTAGCGTCTAGCGGGGAGCTGTTTTTT
clone size: NA; D gene: TRBD1; V gene: TRBV2; J gene: TRBJ1-2; CDR3 protein: CASGGDSLLLNYGYTF; CDR3 DNA: TGTGCCAGCGGGGGGGACAGCCTCCTTCTCAACTATGGCTACACCTTC
clone size: few; D gene: TRBD1; V gene: TRBV5-1; J gene: TRBJ2-1; CDR3 protein: CASSQGPDRESEQFF; CDR3 DNA: TGCGCCAGCAGCCAGGGACCCGACAGGGAAAGTGAGCAGTTCTTC
clone size: few; D gene: TRBD1; V gene: TRBV27; J gene: TRBJ2-5; CDR3 protein: CASRGQGYQETQYF; CDR3 DNA: TGTGCCAGCCGGGGACAGGGCTACCAAGAGACCCAGTACTTC
clone size: few; D gene: TRBD2; V gene: TRBV5-1; J gene: TRBJ2-3; CDR3 protein: CASSRTSGADTQYF; CDR3 DNA: TGCGCCAGCAGCAGGACTAGCGGGGCAGATACGCAGTATTTT
clone size: few; D gene: TRBD1; V gene: TRBV6-5; J gene: TRBJ2-3; CDR3 protein: CAARQGSTDTQYF; CDR3 DNA: TGTGCCGCTCGACAGGGCAGCACAGATACGCAGTATTTT
clone size: few; D gene: NA; V gene: TRBV20-1; J gene: TRBJ1-2; CDR3 protein: CSASSRDGRNYGYTF; CDR3 DNA: TGCAGTGCTTCCAGCCGGGACGGAAGAAACTATGGCTACACCTTC
clone size: few; D gene: TRBD1; V gene: TRBV10-3; J gene: TRBJ2-5; CDR3 protein: CAISPGNRGSQETQYF; CDR3 DNA: TGTGCCATCAGCCCCGGGAACAGGGGGTCCCAAGAGACCCAGTACTTC
clone size: few; D gene: NA; V gene: TRBV4-3; J gene: TRBJ2-2; CDR3 protein: CASSRIRVPTGELFF; CDR3 DNA: TGCGCCAGCAGCCGCATCCGGGTGCCCACCGGGGAGCTGTTTTTT
clone size: few; D gene: NA; V gene: TRBV4-1; J gene: TRBJ2-3; CDR3 protein: CASSRQGHSTDTQYF; CDR3 DNA: TGCGCCAGCAGTCGTCAGGGACATAGCACAGATACGCAGTATTTT
clone size: few; D gene: TRBD1; V gene: TRBV20-1; J gene: TRBJ1-1; CDR3 protein: CSARPPGGTEAFF; CDR3 DNA: TGCAGTGCTAGACCCCCAGGGGGCACTGAAGCTTTCTTT
clone size: few; D gene: NA; V gene: TRBV11-2; J gene: TRBJ2-3; CDR3 protein: CASSFPGQPDTQYF; CDR3 DNA: TGTGCCAGCAGCTTTCCAGGACAGCCAGATACGCAGTATTTT
clone size: few; D gene: TRBD1; V gene: TRBV5-1; J gene: TRBJ1-6; CDR3 protein: CASSLWTGGYNSPLHF; CDR3 DNA: TGCGCCAGCAGCTTATGGACAGGGGGTTATAATTCACCCCTCCACTTT
clone size: many; D gene: TRBD1; V gene: TRBV6-6; J gene: TRBJ2-3; CDR3 protein: CASSQNRGSTDTQYF; CDR3 DNA: TGTGCCAGCAGCCAAAACAGGGGAAGCACAGATACGCAGTATTTT
clone size: few; D gene: NA; V gene: TRBV5-1; J gene: TRBJ1-1; CDR3 protein: CASSLANEGTGEAFF; CDR3 DNA: TGCGCCAGCAGCTTGGCCAACGAAGGCACCGGTGAAGCTTTCTTT
clone size: few; D gene: NA; V gene: TRBV4-1; J gene: TRBJ1-3; CDR3 protein: CASSPGRQRRAGNTIYF; CDR3 DNA: TGCGCCAGCAGCCCAGGGAGGCAGCGACGTGCCGGAAACACCATATATTTT
clone size: NA; D gene: NA; V gene: TRBV7-2; J gene: TRBJ1-2; CDR3 protein: CASSLEEGQVYGYTF; CDR3 DNA: TGTGCCAGCAGCTTAGAAGAGGGACAAGTCTATGGCTACACCTTC
clone size: NA; D gene: NA; V gene: TRBV4-1; J gene: TRBJ1-1; CDR3 protein: CASSHSNTEAFF; CDR3 DNA: TGCGCCAGCAGCCACTCTAACACTGAAGCTTTCTTT
clone size: NA; D gene: NA; V gene: TRBV2; J gene: TRBJ2-1; CDR3 protein: CASSFDGRFEQFF; CDR3 DNA: TGTGCCAGCAGTTTCGACGGCAGATTTGAGCAGTTCTTC
clone size: NA; D gene: NA; V gene: TRBV10-3; J gene: TRBJ2-1; CDR3 protein: CAISEANNEQFF; CDR3 DNA: TGTGCCATCAGTGAGGCGAACAATGAGCAGTTCTTC
clone size: NA; D gene: NA; V gene: TRBV18; J gene: TRBJ1-1; CDR3 protein: CASSPPWAGSPSEAFF; CDR3 DNA: TGTGCCAGCTCACCACCGTGGGCAGGGTCCCCGTCTGAAGCTTTCTTT
clone size: once; D gene: NA; V gene: TRBV20-1; J gene: TRBJ2-5; CDR3 protein: CSARGPARRETQYF; CDR3 DNA: TGCAGTGCTAGAGGCCCCGCGAGGAGGGAGACCCAGTACTTC
clone size: NA; D gene: TRBD2; V gene: TRBV5-1; J gene: TRBJ2-5; CDR3 protein: CASSLGGGTQETQYF; CDR3 DNA: TGCGCCAGCAGCTTGGGCGGGGGGACCCAAGAGACCCAGTACTTC
clone size: few; D gene: NA; V gene: TRBV9; J gene: TRBJ1-1; CDR3 protein: CASSSLATEAFF; CDR3 DNA: TGTGCCAGCAGCTCCCTCGCGACTGAAGCTTTCTTT
clone size: few; D gene: NA; V gene: TRBV3-2; J gene: TRBJ1-2; CDR3 protein: CASSQVSTKHDGYTF; CDR3 DNA: TGTGCCAGCAGCCAAGTTAGTACGAAACACGACGGCTACACCTTC
clone size: NA; D gene: NA; V gene: TRBV7-2; J gene: TRBJ2-5; CDR3 protein: CASTPNLPQETQYF; CDR3 DNA: TGTGCCAGCACTCCGAACCTCCCGCAAGAGACCCAGTACTTC
clone size: NA; D gene: NA; V gene: TRBV7-2; J gene: TRBJ2-5; CDR3 protein: CASSLGPEGRAQYF; CDR3 DNA: TGTGCCAGCAGCTTAGGTCCCGAGGGAAGGGCCCAGTACTTC
clone size: many; D gene: NA; V gene: TRBV3-1; J gene: TRBJ1-5; CDR3 protein: CASNLGHRNQPQHF; CDR3 DNA: TGTGCCAGCAACCTGGGACACCGCAATCAGCCCCAGCATTTT
clone size: few; D gene: NA; V gene: TRBV15; J gene: TRBJ1-3; CDR3 protein: CATSRDRIGTGNTIYF; CDR3 DNA: TGTGCCACCAGCAGAGATCGGATCGGGACTGGAAACACCATATATTTT
clone size: few; D gene: NA; V gene: TRBV20-1; J gene: TRBJ1-4; CDR3 protein: CSATLGYNEKLFF; CDR3 DNA: TGCAGTGCTACACTGGGGTATAATGAAAAACTGTTTTTT
clone size: NA; D gene: TRBD1; V gene: TRBV4-3; J gene: TRBJ1-2; CDR3 protein: CASSQLGQGYGYTF; CDR3 DNA: TGCGCCAGCAGCCAACTCGGACAGGGATATGGCTACACCTTC
clone size: few; D gene: TRBD1; V gene: TRBV6-2/TRBV6-3; J gene: TRBJ2-2; CDR3 protein: CASSYGQVAGELFF; CDR3 DNA: TGTGCCAGCAGTTACGGACAGGTAGCCGGGGAGCTGTTTTTT
clone size: few; D gene: TRBD1; V gene: TRBV3-1; J gene: TRBJ2-7; CDR3 protein: CASSQQGTGAYEQYF; CDR3 DNA: TGTGCCAGCAGCCAACAAGGGACAGGGGCCTACGAGCAGTACTTC
clone size: few; D gene: NA; V gene: TRBV5-1; J gene: TRBJ1-3; CDR3 protein: CASSLDVPGSGNTIYF; CDR3 DNA: TGCGCCAGCAGCTTGGACGTCCCGGGCTCTGGAAACACCATATATTTT
clone size: NA; D gene: NA; V gene: TRBV4-3; J gene: TRBJ1-6; CDR3 protein: CASSRVWGENSPLHF; CDR3 DNA: TGCGCCAGCAGCCGGGTGTGGGGGGAGAATTCACCCCTCCACTTT
clone size: NA; D gene: NA; V gene: TRBV3-1; J gene: TRBJ2-3; CDR3 protein: CASSQVGWRLTILF; CDR3 DNA: TGTGCCAGCAGCCAAGTGGGTTGGCGACTAACCATCCTTTTT